This TCR beta chain was identified in a study of cytomegalovirus exposure and HLA in healthy donors (dated by TCRdb to 2016 to 2017). About the investigation overall: A later analysis indicated that the 130 or so validation repertoires were generated on the platform also employed for the approximately 700 repertoires of the first cohort. To predict cytomegalovirus infection status, the study combined high-throughput TCR immunosequencing, statistical association of individual TCRs with disease status, and machine learning. The study aimed to test whether cataloging public T cell receptors could reveal signatures of past pathogen exposure. In addition to the first cohort of roughly 700 subjects, a separate validation cohort of 100 to 150 different subjects was used. Study-wide conclusions, independent of this receptor: Of the cluster scores, approximately 94% were above 0 in a later analysis, which found that TCRs clustered in the first cohort also tended to co-occur in the approximately 130 validation repertoires. The study gave a list of 150 to 200 TCR beta chains associated with cytomegalovirus. In both the original and validation cohorts, the classifier was reported to diagnose cytomegalovirus status with high specificity and sensitivity. Across donors, most TCR sequences were observed very rarely, whereas some public TCRs were present in many individuals. In vitro tests confirmed that three of the cytomegalovirus-associated TCR beta chains recognize cytomegalovirus antigens. A later analysis had no HLA typing for the validation cohort, so co-occurrence there was scored across all 110 or so repertoires. According to the authors, the approach could potentially be generalized to other disease states and immunological phenotypes.

Turning to this clone: Its antigen is currently not known. No clone much larger than this one lies a single base away; base qualities are absent.

The donors belonged to the validation cohort of about 130 subjects, which was separate from the roughly 700-subject first cohort. The library came from the immunoSEQ multiplex PCR assay. The authors processed their data as follows. A statistical classification framework was built for diagnosing cytomegalovirus status from the catalog of TCR beta chain sequences. This immuneACCESS table, as held by TCRdb, lists in-frame sequences with V and J called but not all clones. Of the missing ones, under half trace to an unresolved V gene in checked studies; the others have no known cause. That table supplies the V and J calls and clone size; D and trimming were determined from the DNA. For this sample the table gives approximately 180,000 clones, of which around 88% were detected only once. More than 1.1% of the sample rests with the top ten. CDR1 and CDR2 (SGHVS, FNYEAQ) derive from the germline V gene. The CDR3 goes from the cysteine to the phenylalanine over 15 residues. The sequence is cut down to CDR3 DNA, 45 bases in frame from base 1. Trimmed from V: 5 bases; trimmed from J: 8 bases; junction bases lacking a gene match: 14.

This receptor was obtained from a woman under 30 in good health and CMV-seronegative. Sequencing was done on a sample of PBMCs. The chain uses TRBV7-6 and TRBJ1-2; TRBD1 fits 7 bases in the junction. CDR3 reads: CASSPWPDREAGYTF. The nucleotides are TGTGCCAGCAGCCCATGGCCCGACAGGGAGGCGGGCTACACCTTC.